Reported below is one T cell receptor beta chain. The target of this receptor is not known. Qualities for individual bases were not recorded, and no much larger clone is one base off. These data originate in a study of blood T cell repertoires in COVID-19 (dated by TCRdb to the early 2020s). About the investigation overall: Samples covering the acute and convalescent phases of COVID-19 were provided by collaborators in the United States, Italy and Spain. The prospective study material was composed of cDNA or gDNA derived from T cells, B-cell-depleted T cells, or PBMCs. Subjects who had been exposed to COVID-19, were actively infected with it, or had recovered from it provided the deeply sampled blood TCRbeta repertoires that made up the dataset. The repertoires were made available in a free public database intended to serve as a resource for research on the immune response to SARS-CoV-2. Samples came from the ongoing ImmuneRACE study (first 160 participants) plus 1,254 subjects from 6 global collaborators. Nearly every sample came with metadata listing a de-identified subject ID, COVID-19 status, age in years and sex. Where available, HLA class I and class II types were obtained from metadata supplied by the sample provider rather than from assay-based typing.

The immunoSEQ Assay, a bias-controlled multiplex PCR, was used to amplify TCRbeta CDR3 regions from genomic DNA. Regarding the original processing steps: Nucleated cell counts per sample were estimated from amplification of reference gene primers within the assay. Sequence reads were collapsed and filtered to measure the absolute abundance of every unique TCRbeta CDR3 rearrangement. For each sample, productive Simpson clonality was calculated by taking the square root of Simpson's diversity index across productive rearrangements. TCRdb re-hosts the immuneACCESS table, in-frame sequences only. Its copies lack some clones; in the studies checked, an unresolved V gene accounts for under half of them, and the cause for the rest is not known. The V and J calls and the clone size are those of that table, but D and trimming were determined from the DNA. The sample includes roughly 130,000 clones, with approximately 80% observed a single time. The ten most abundant clones make up approximately 2% of the sample.

Overall results and qualifications from the work: Clinical and demographic metadata were provided uncurated, with the amount varying by source and participant.

Collaborating institutions collected whole blood in K2EDTA tubes following their own protocols. For TCRbeta analysis, collaborators shipped samples as frozen whole blood, isolated PBMCs, or DNA extracted from either of those sample types. The TCR sequence derives from a man between 65 and 80 years old with acute or convalescent COVID-19. Material: peripheral blood.

The sequenced DNA: TGCGCCAGCAGCCTGATGGGACAGGGGGGTAATTCACCCCTCCACTTT. Its product reads: CASSLMGQGGNSPLHF. Recombination joined TRBV5-1 with TRBJ1-6, and TRBD1 aligns with 11 junction nucleotides. The CDR3 measures 16 amino acids from cysteine to phenylalanine. Of the read, only the CDR3 DNA is kept; its 48 bases are in frame from base 1. Trimming takes 4 bases off V and 6 bases off J; junction bases not matched to a gene: 6. The germline V gene sets CDR1 to SGHRS and CDR2 to YFSETQ. Supplemented by the reference TRBV5-1 and TRBJ1-6 proteins around the CDR3, the complete variable domain is KAGVTQTPRYLIKTRGQQVTLSCSPISGHRSVSWYQQTPGQGLQFLFEYFSETQRNKGNFPGRFSGRQFSNSRSEMNVSTLELGDSALYLCASSLMGQGGNSPLHFGNGTRLTVT.